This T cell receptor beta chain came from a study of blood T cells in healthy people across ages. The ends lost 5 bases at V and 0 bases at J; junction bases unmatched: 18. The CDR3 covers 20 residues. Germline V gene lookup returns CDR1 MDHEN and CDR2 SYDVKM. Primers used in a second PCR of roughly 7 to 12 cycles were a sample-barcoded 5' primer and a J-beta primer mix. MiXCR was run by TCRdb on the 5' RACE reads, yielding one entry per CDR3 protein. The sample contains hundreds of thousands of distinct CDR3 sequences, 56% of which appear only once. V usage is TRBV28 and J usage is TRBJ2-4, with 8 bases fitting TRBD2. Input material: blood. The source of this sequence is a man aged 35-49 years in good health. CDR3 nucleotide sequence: TGTGCCAGCAGTCCTCTCGCCGGTTGGACTAGCAGATTAGCCAAAAACATTCAGTACTTC. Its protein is CASSPLAGWTSRLAKNIQYF. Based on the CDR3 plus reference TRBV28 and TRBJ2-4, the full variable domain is DVKVTQSSRYLVKRTGEKVFLECVQDMDHENMFWYRQDPGLGLRLIYFSYDVKMKEKGDIPEGYSVSREKKERFSLILESASTNQTSMYLCASSPLAGWTSRLAKNIQYFGAGTRLSVL.